Presented here are 13 T cell receptor beta chains from one specimen sequenced in a study of blood T cell repertoires in COVID-19 (dated by TCRdb to 2018 to 2020). The library was prepared using the immunoSEQ multiplex PCR assay. The clones in this table, taken by TCRdb from immuneACCESS, are in-frame only. Not every clone is retained; where verified, under half of the shortfall comes from an unresolved V gene, and the cause of the rest is unknown. In this sample the table shows approximately 90,000 clones, 75% to 90% of which occur a single time. The top ten clones comprise roughly 3.5% of the sample. The sequenced sample consisted of peripheral blood. These receptors all stem from a woman in her 70s with acute or convalescent COVID-19.

This sequence joins TRBV7-9 and TRBJ2-1, with 8 bases identical to TRBD2. Germline V gene sequence: CDR1 SEHNR, CDR2 FQNEAQ (reference sequence). The J segment lost 6 bases and the V segment lost 1 base, leaving 5 bases of the junction unmatched. The CDR3 extends over 15 amino acids. DNA for the CDR3: TGTGCCAGCAGCTTAGACAGCGGGAGAGTCAATGAGCAGTTCTTC. Translated, it gives CASSLDSGRVNEQFF.

This chain joins TRBV19 and TRBJ1-5, with D possibly matching TRBD1 (5 bases). Trimming pared 3 bases from V and 5 bases from J, leaving 14 bases between. The CDR3 loop spans 15 amino acids. Looked up from germline, CDR1 is LNHDA and CDR2 is SQIVND (reference sequence). The CDR3 loop is CASSINGGAYQPQHF. The CDR3 bases are TGTGCCAGTAGTATTAATGGAGGGGCTTATCAGCCCCAGCATTTT.

CDR3: CSVGTGGCVEQFF. The DNA for the CDR3 is TGCAGCGTGGGGACAGGGGGCTGCGTTGAGCAGTTCTTC. The chain links TRBV29-1 to TRBJ2-1; 12 bases line up with TRBD1. CDR1 is SQVTM and CDR2 is ANQGSEA in the germline V gene. V shed 6 bases and J 9 bases; nucleotides not matched to a gene: 6. The CDR3 runs 13 residues.

This chain uses TRBV6-2 or TRBV6-3 with TRBJ1-1; D is possibly TRBD1 (5 bases). The length of the CDR3 is 12 residues. V lost 4 bases and J lost 6, with 9 bases in between. Per the germline V gene, CDR1 is MNHEY and CDR2 is SVGEGT. DNA for the CDR3: TGTGCCAGCAGTTTTAAGGGGCCTGAAGCTTTCTTT. As protein: CASSFKGPEAFF.

About this clone: Other DNA sequences in the same sample also yield this CDR3. The chain employs TRBV12-3 or TRBV12-4 and TRBJ1-5; a weak D match, TRBD1 (6 bases). The CDR3 loop spans 13 amino acids. Between the trimmed V and J ends, which lost 2 bases and 7 bases, there was a span of 9 bases. The CDR3 region is CASSLRGGQPQHF. DNA for the CDR3: TGTGCCAGCAGTTTAAGGGGGGGGCAGCCCCAGCATTTT.

The CDR3 protein is CASSPPREPQHF. The CDR3 DNA follows: TGTGCCAGCAGCCCCCCCCGGGAGCCCCAGCATTTT. V gene TRBV12-3 or TRBV12-4 combines with J gene TRBJ1-5; no clear D gene. The CDR3 totals 12 residues. The germline V and J ends were trimmed by 6 bases and 8 bases, with 11 bases remaining between them.

The chain joins TRBV2 to TRBJ2-2, with 12 bases aligning to TRBD2. There are 18 residues in the CDR3. Trimming removed 5 bases from V and 0 bases from J; junction bases left unmatched: 7. Germline assignment: CDR1 SNHLY and CDR2 FYNNEI. CDR3 coding DNA: TGTGCCAGCAGTTCGGCTAGCGGGGGGGCAGCGAACACCGGGGAGCTGTTTTTT. Amino acids: CASSSASGGAANTGELFF.

The chain couples TRBV29-1 to TRBJ1-2; 10 bases map to TRBD1. Germline CDR1 and CDR2: SQVTM and ANQGSEA. V lost 4 bases and J lost 6; bases outside the gene matches: 5. This CDR3 comprises 13 residues. CDR3 protein: CSVVRDRGDGYTF. The CDR3 DNA is TGCAGCGTTGTAAGGGACAGGGGCGATGGCTACACCTTC.

The gene calls are TRBV19 and TRBJ1-2; 9 bases are a match to TRBD1. The V and J ends lost 6 bases and 2 bases, in that order; junction bases with no gene match: 7. Per germline, CDR1 LNHDA and CDR2 SQIVND (reference sequence). The CDR3 extends over 15 amino acids. The CDR3 DNA is TGTGCCAGTAGCGTGACAGGGGGAGAGAACTATGGCTACACCTTC. As protein: CASSVTGGENYGYTF.

The chain is built from TRBV19 and TRBJ1-2; TRBD1 matches 12 bases. V was clipped by 4 bases and J by 0 bases; unmatched bases: 6. Germline CDR1 LNHDA, CDR2 SQIVND (reference sequence). The CDR3 consists of 17 residues. This CDR3 is CASSSPGTGGANYGYTF. CDR3 in DNA: TGTGCCAGTAGTAGCCCCGGGACAGGGGGCGCTAACTATGGCTACACCTTC.

This chain uses TRBV19 with TRBJ1-2; the match to TRBD1 covers 9 bases. CDR1 and CDR2 from the germline V gene are LNHDA and SQIVND (reference sequence). This CDR3 comprises 15 residues. V shed 6 bases, J shed 2 bases, and the junction held 7 bases outside the gene matches. CDR3 coding DNA: TGTGCCAGTAGATCCCCCGGGACAGGGAACTATGGCTACACCTTC. This codes for CASRSPGTGNYGYTF.

The chain carries TRBV20-1 and TRBJ1-1; no clear D gene. Per germline, CDR1 DFQATT and CDR2 SNEGSKA (reference sequence). The CDR3 spans 13 residues. With 3 bases removed from V and 1 base from J, the gap between germline ends came to 9 bases. The CDR3 region has the DNA TGCAGTGCTAGTGTGCCGAGGAACACTGAAGCTTTCTTT. It is translated as CSASVPRNTEAFF.

The rearrangement joins TRBV6-5 to TRBJ1-1; 7 nucleotides match TRBD1. J lost 0 bases, V lost 2 bases, and 6 bases had no gene match. Germline loops: CDR1 MNHEY, CDR2 SVGAGI. The CDR3 sequence is 16 residues long. CDR3 protein: CASSYEGGQLNTEAFF. The CDR3, as DNA: TGTGCCAGCAGTTACGAAGGGGGACAGCTGAACACTGAAGCTTTCTTT.